This T cell receptor (beta chain) was recorded in a study of T cells in women clearing cervical HPV infection. As for the study in general: Women with histologically confirmed HPV16-related CIN3 or worse, 2 with invasive cancer, served as cases.

The germline CDR1 and CDR2 sequences are SEHNR and FQNEAQ (reference sequence). The length of the CDR3 is 15 residues. Worth noting for this clone: The antigen remains unidentified. The read terminates 3 residues ahead of where the CDR3 ends, so the germline J gene completes it.

TCR beta CDR3 amplified by multiplex PCR from about 1200 ng genomic DNA. This table comes from immunoSEQ multiplex PCR, and its TCRdb copy is limited to in-frame clones, with some not included. Its table lists more than 10,000 clones. Study findings and constraints: TRBV6-7 relative abundance averaged roughly 0.099% in cases and 0.15% to 0.2% in controls.

The specimen sequenced was blood buffy coat. V usage is TRBV7-9 and J usage is TRBJ2-2, with a tentative D call TRBD1 (5 bases). The receptor was derived from a woman between 18 and 75 years old with a cervical HPV16 infection that either progressed to CIN3+ or cleared (not recorded which). CDR3 DNA (partial): TGTGCCAGCAGCTTAGAAGGGGTCTCTCTTGAAAAG. Protein product: CASSLEGVSLEK. The CDR3, in full, reads CASSLEGVSLEKLFF.